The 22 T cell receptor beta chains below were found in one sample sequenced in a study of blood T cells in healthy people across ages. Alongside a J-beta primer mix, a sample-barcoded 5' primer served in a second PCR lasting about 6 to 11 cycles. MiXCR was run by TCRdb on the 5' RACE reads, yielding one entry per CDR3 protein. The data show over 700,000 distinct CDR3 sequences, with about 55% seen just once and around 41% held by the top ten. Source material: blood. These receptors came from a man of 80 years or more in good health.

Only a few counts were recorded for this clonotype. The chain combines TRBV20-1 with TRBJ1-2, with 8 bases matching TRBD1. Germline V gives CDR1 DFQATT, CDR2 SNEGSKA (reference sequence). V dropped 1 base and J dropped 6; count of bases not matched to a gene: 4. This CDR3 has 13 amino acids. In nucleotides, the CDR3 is TGCAGTGCTAGAGCCGGGACAGGAGATGGCTACACCTTC. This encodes CSARAGTGDGYTF.

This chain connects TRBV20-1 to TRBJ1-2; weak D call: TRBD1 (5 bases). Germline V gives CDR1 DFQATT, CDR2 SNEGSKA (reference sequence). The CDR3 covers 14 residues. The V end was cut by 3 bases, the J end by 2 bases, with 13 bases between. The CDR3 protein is CSASFNRGNYGYTF. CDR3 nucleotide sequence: TGCAGTGCTAGTTTCAACCGGGGCAACTATGGCTACACCTTC.

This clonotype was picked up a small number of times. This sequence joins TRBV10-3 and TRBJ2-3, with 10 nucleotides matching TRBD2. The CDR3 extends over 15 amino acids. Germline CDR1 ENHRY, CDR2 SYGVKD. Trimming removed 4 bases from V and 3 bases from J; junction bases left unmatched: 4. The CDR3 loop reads CAISGGLAQTDTQYF. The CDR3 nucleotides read TGTGCCATCAGTGGGGGACTAGCGCAAACAGATACGCAGTATTTT.

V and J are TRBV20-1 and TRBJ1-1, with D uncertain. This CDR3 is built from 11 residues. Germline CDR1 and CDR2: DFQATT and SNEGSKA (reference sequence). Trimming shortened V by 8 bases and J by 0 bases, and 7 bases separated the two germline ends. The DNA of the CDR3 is TGCAGTAAAACGATGAACACTGAAGCTTTCTTT. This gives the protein CSKTMNTEAFF.

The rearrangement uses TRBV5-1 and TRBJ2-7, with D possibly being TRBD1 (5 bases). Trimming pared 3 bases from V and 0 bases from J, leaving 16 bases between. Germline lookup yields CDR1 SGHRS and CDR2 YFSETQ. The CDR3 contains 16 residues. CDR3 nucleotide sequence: TGCGCCAGCAGCTGGACCCTCGCTGGGGCCTCCTACGAGCAGTACTTC. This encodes CASSWTLAGASYEQYF.

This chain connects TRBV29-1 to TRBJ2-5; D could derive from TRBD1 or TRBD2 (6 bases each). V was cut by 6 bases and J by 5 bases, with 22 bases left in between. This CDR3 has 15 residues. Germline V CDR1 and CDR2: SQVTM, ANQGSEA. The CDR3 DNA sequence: TGCAGCGTGCCTAGGACGGGGGCGTTTGGCGAGACCCAGTACTTC. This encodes CSVPRTGAFGETQYF.

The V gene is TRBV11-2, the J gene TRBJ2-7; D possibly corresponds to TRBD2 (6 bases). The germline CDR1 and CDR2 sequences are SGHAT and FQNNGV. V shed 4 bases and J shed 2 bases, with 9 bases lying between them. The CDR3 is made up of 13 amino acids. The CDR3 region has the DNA TGTGCCAGCAGCTGGGACTTGCCCTACGAGCAGTACTTC. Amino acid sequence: CASSWDLPYEQYF.

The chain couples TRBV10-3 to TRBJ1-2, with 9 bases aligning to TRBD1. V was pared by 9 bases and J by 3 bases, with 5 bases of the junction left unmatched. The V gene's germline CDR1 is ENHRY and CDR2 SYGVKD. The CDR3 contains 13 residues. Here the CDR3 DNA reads TGTGCCATACCGGACAGGGGTGACTATGGCTACACCTTC. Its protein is CAIPDRGDYGYTF.

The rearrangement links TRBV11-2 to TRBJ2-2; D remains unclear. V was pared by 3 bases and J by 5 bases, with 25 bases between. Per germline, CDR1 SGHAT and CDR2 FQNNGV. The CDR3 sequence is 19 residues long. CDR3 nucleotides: TGTGCCAGCAGCTTTTGGATAGTCGGAGAATATTCAAGGACCGGGGAGCTGTTTTTT. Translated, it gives CASSFWIVGEYSRTGELFF.

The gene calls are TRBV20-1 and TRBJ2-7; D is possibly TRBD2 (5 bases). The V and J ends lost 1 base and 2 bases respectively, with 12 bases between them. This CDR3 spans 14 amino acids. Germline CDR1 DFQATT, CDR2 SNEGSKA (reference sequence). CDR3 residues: CSARAGRLPYEQYF. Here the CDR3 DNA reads TGCAGTGCTAGAGCAGGTCGACTACCCTACGAGCAGTACTTC.

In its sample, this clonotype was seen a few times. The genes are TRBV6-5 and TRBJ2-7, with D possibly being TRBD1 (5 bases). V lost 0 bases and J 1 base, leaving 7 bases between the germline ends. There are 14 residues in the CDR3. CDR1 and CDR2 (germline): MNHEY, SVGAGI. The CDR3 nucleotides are TGTGCCAGCAGTTACTCGACAGCATCCTACGAGCAGTACTTC. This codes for CASSYSTASYEQYF.

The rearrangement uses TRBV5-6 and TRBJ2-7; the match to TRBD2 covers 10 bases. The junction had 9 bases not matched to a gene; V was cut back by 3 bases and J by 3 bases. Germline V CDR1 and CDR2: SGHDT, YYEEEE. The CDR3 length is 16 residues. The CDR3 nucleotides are TGTGCCAGCAGCTCAATAGCCGGGACTAGCGACTACGAGCAGTACTTC. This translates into CASSSIAGTSDYEQYF.

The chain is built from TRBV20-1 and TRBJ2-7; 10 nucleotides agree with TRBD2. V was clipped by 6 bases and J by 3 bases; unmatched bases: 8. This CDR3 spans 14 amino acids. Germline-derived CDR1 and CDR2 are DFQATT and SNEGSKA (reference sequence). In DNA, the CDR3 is TGCAGTGCCAGGTTGGGACTAGCGAGCTACGAGCAGTACTTC. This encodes CSARLGLASYEQYF.

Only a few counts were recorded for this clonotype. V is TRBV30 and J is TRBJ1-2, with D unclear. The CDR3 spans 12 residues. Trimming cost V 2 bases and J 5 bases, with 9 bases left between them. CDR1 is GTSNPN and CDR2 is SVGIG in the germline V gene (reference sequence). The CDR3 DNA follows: TGTGCCTGGAGTCCCGCGTCTTATGGCTACACCTTC. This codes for CAWSPASYGYTF.

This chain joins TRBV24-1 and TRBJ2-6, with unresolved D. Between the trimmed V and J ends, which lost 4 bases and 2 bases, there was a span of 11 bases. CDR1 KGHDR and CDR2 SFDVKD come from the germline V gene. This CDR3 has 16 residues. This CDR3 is CATSDPILTGANVLTF. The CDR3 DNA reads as TGTGCCACCAGTGACCCTATATTAACTGGGGCCAACGTCCTGACTTTC.

CDR3 DNA: TGTGCCATCAGTGCATCCATGAACACCGGGGAGCTGTTTTTT. Translation: CAISASMNTGELFF. The chain combines TRBV10-3 with TRBJ2-2, with unresolved D. This CDR3 has 14 amino acids. V was cut by 4 bases and J by 1 base, with 7 bases left in between. Germline loops: CDR1 ENHRY, CDR2 SYGVKD.

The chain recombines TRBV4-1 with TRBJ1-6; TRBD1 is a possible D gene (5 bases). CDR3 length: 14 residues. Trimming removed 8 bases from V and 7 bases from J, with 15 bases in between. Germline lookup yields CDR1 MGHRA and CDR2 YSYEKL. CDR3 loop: CASGPGRRNSPLHF. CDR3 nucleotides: TGCGCCAGCGGGCCGGGACGGAGAAATTCACCCCTCCACTTT.

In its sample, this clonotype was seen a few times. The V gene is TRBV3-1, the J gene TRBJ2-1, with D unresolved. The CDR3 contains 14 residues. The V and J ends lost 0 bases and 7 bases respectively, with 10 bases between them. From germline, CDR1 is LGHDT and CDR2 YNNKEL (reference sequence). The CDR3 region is CASSQDHGPNEQFF. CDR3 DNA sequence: TGTGCCAGCAGCCAAGATCATGGTCCGAATGAGCAGTTCTTC.

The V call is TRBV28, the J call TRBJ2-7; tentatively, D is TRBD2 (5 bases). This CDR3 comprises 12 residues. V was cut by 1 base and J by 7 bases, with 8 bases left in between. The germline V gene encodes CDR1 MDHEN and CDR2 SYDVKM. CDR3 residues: CASSLLEREQYF. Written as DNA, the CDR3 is TGTGCCAGCAGTTTATTAGAGCGGGAGCAGTACTTC.

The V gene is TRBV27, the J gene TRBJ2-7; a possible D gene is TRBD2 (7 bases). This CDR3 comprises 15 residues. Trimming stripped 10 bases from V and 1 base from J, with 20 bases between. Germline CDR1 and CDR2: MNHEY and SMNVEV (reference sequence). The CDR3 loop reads CATQKGGAGSYEQYF. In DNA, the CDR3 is TGTGCCACCCAGAAGGGGGGGGCCGGTTCCTACGAGCAGTACTTC.

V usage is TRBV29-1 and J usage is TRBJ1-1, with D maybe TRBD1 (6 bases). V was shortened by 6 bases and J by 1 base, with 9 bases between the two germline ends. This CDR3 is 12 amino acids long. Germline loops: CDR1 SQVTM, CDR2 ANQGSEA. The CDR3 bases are TGCAGCGTGAGGGGACAGAACACTGAAGCTTTCTTT. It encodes CSVRGQNTEAFF.

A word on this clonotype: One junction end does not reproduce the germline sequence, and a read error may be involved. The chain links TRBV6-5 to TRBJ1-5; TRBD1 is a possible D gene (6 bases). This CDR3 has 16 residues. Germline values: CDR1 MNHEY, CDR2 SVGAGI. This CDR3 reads CASSTGTPPSNHPQHF. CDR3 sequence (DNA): TGTGCCAGCAGCACCGGGACACCGCCTAGCAATCACCCCCAGCATTTT.